This is a list of T cell receptor beta chains from one sample in a study of shared clonotypes between healthy human individuals. Sequencing was performed with immunoSEQ multiplex PCR; in TCRdb, only in-frame clones are kept and a portion is missing. The repertoire has roughly 220,000 clones, 50% to 80% of them found once; the top ten carry around 10%. The material sequenced was memory CD4+ T cells sorted from blood. The origin of the receptors is a man aged 25-40 years in good health. The CDR3 runs from the conserved cysteine through the conserved F or W. Fields, in order: D gene, clone size, J gene, V gene, CDR3 protein, CDR3 DNA. The D gene is left open where the match is weak. Size tells how often a clone was seen (once, few, many) or the class of an expanded clone, and some rows leave it out.

d_call: -
clone_size: -
j_call: TRBJ2-2
v_call: TRBV11-2
cdr3_aa: CASSLAFTGELFF
cdr3_nt: TGTGCCAGCAGCTTAGCGTTCACCGGGGAGCTGTTTTTT

d_call: -
clone_size: -
j_call: TRBJ1-5
v_call: TRBV2
cdr3_aa: CASSYQGSNQPQHF
cdr3_nt: TGTGCCAGCAGTTATCAGGGGAGCAATCAGCCCCAGCATTTT

d_call: -
clone_size: -
j_call: TRBJ2-7
v_call: TRBV28
cdr3_aa: CASSERFGTYEQYF
cdr3_nt: TGTGCCAGCAGTGAGCGGTTTGGCACCTACGAGCAGTACTTC

d_call: -
clone_size: -
j_call: TRBJ2-1
v_call: TRBV14
cdr3_aa: CASSQDSTAGDNNEQFF
cdr3_nt: TGTGCCAGCAGCCAAGATTCGACGGCGGGTGATAACAATGAGCAGTTCTTC

d_call: -
clone_size: -
j_call: TRBJ1-2
v_call: TRBV10-3
cdr3_aa: CAISVRGGSLEGYTF
cdr3_nt: TGTGCCATCAGTGTTAGGGGAGGGTCCCTCGAGGGCTACACCTTC

d_call: TRBD2
clone_size: once
j_call: TRBJ2-1
v_call: TRBV11-2
cdr3_aa: CASSSSGSLGNEQFF
cdr3_nt: TGTGCCAGCAGCAGTAGCGGGAGTTTGGGCAATGAGCAGTTCTTC

d_call: -
clone_size: -
j_call: TRBJ1-1
v_call: TRBV2
cdr3_aa: CASSDRVGSTEAFF
cdr3_nt: TGTGCCAGCAGTGACAGGGTCGGTTCGACTGAAGCTTTCTTT

d_call: -
clone_size: -
j_call: TRBJ1-1
v_call: TRBV29-1
cdr3_aa: CSVATGTPGGAFF
cdr3_nt: TGCAGCGTTGCGACCGGGACCCCGGGAGGAGCTTTCTTT

d_call: -
clone_size: few
j_call: TRBJ2-1
v_call: TRBV11-2
cdr3_aa: CASSPRGNSYNEQFF
cdr3_nt: TGTGCCAGCAGCCCCCGGGGGAACTCCTACAATGAGCAGTTCTTC

d_call: TRBD2
clone_size: -
j_call: TRBJ2-1
v_call: TRBV14
cdr3_aa: CASSPVAGGPHEQFF
cdr3_nt: TGTGCCAGCAGCCCCGTAGCGGGAGGGCCACATGAGCAGTTCTTC

d_call: -
clone_size: few
j_call: TRBJ2-1
v_call: TRBV7-2
cdr3_aa: CASSPPGEQFF
cdr3_nt: TGTGCCAGCAGCCCCCCGGGTGAGCAGTTCTTC

d_call: -
clone_size: -
j_call: TRBJ2-2
v_call: TRBV9
cdr3_aa: CASSSGGANTGELFF
cdr3_nt: TGTGCCAGCAGCTCCGGAGGCGCGAACACCGGGGAGCTGTTTTTT

d_call: TRBD1
clone_size: -
j_call: TRBJ2-1
v_call: TRBV14
cdr3_aa: CASSQDRKRTGRNEQFF
cdr3_nt: TGTGCCAGCAGCCAAGATCGTAAAAGGACAGGGAGGAATGAGCAGTTCTTC

d_call: -
clone_size: -
j_call: TRBJ2-7
v_call: TRBV6-5
cdr3_aa: CASSNLREQYF
cdr3_nt: TGTGCCAGCAGTAACCTACGCGAGCAGTACTTC

d_call: TRBD2
clone_size: -
j_call: TRBJ2-1
v_call: TRBV2
cdr3_aa: CASSEGLAYEQFF
cdr3_nt: TGTGCCAGCAGTGAGGGACTAGCCTATGAGCAGTTCTTC

d_call: TRBD2
clone_size: -
j_call: TRBJ2-2
v_call: TRBV5-4
cdr3_aa: CASSLGVRAGGTGELFF
cdr3_nt: TGTGCCAGCAGCTTGGGGGTCAGAGCGGGAGGGACCGGGGAGCTGTTTTTT

d_call: -
clone_size: -
j_call: TRBJ2-5
v_call: TRBV5-8
cdr3_aa: CASSYPARYQETQYF
cdr3_nt: TGTGCCAGCAGCTACCCTGCACGGTACCAAGAGACCCAGTACTTC

d_call: -
clone_size: -
j_call: TRBJ2-1
v_call: TRBV21-1
cdr3_aa: CASSSSRDRLSEQFF
cdr3_nt: TGTGCCAGCAGCAGCAGCCGGGACAGGTTGTCTGAGCAGTTCTTC

d_call: -
clone_size: -
j_call: TRBJ1-4
v_call: TRBV28
cdr3_aa: CASSFAHRREKLFF
cdr3_nt: TGTGCCAGCAGTTTTGCCCACAGGCGGGAAAAACTGTTTTTT

d_call: TRBD1
clone_size: -
j_call: TRBJ2-3
v_call: TRBV11-3
cdr3_aa: CASSLGTATDTQYF
cdr3_nt: TGTGCCAGCAGCTTGGGGACAGCTACAGATACGCAGTATTTT

d_call: -
clone_size: few
j_call: TRBJ2-3
v_call: TRBV2
cdr3_aa: CASSEIPGADTQYF
cdr3_nt: TGTGCCAGCAGTGAGATACCGGGGGCAGATACGCAGTATTTT

d_call: -
clone_size: -
j_call: TRBJ1-3
v_call: TRBV30
cdr3_aa: CAWGGQGGNTIYF
cdr3_nt: TGTGCCTGGGGGGGGCAGGGAGGAAACACCATATATTTT

d_call: TRBD1
clone_size: once
j_call: TRBJ1-5
v_call: TRBV28
cdr3_aa: CASSSPTGGEQPQHF
cdr3_nt: TGTGCCAGCAGTTCCCCGACAGGGGGCGAACAGCCCCAGCATTTT